This T cell receptor (beta chain) was found in a study of regulatory T cells in long-lasting Graves disease. Turning to the study itself: Positivity for TSH receptor antibodies plus over 5 years of antithyroid drugs meant persistent Graves' disease. General observations from the study: Persistent disease exhibited a predilection for TRBV28, TRBJ1-2 and TRBJ2-5. The TCR repertoire of persistent Graves' patients was less diverse than that of newly diagnosed ones. Analysis covered peripheral blood alone, not thyroid tissue.

This clonotype was counted ten times or more. Its cognate antigen is unknown. The CDR3 runs to 17 residues. Germline CDR1 reads SQVTM; CDR2 reads ANQGSEA. After removal of 3 bases from V and 0 bases from J, the junction contained 4 bases not matched to a gene. With iRepertoire HTBI primers and Arm-PCR of CDR3 regions, TCR beta libraries were built. Via MiXCR, TCRdb re-called the multiplex PCR reads, giving one row per CDR3 protein. Of under 500,000 distinct CDR3 sequences in the sample, roughly 20% were seen once. Sample time point: persistent/refractory GD, antithyroid drugs over 5 years with positive TRAb. PBMCs provided the RNA from which the TCR library was made.

The specimen was peripheral blood mononuclear cells (PBMCs), collected when the disease was refractory, from a patient treated with antithyroid drugs. This receptor was taken from a female donor with Graves disease. The V gene is TRBV29-1, the J gene TRBJ2-2, with 13 bases matching TRBD2. The CDR3 DNA follows: TGCAGCGTTGAGGGACTAGCGGGACGACCGAACACCGGGGAGCTGTTTTTT. It encodes CSVEGLAGRPNTGELFF.